Reported below is one TCR beta chain. The antigen is undetermined. The time point: pretreatment peripheral blood. CDR1 and CDR2 (germline): KGHSY, FQNENV. The CDR3 consists of 15 residues. Between the trimmed V and J ends, which lost 2 bases and 1 base, there was a span of 9 bases. These data come from a study of PD-L1 blockade in urothelial cancer. Looking at the study overall: Male sex and bladder-origin urothelial cancer were recorded for twenty-five of 29 patients. Blood samples had a median of around 150,000 T cells.

Repertoires were generated with immunoSEQ multiplex PCR, while TCRdb's copy carries only in-frame clones and drops some. The profile shows roughly 17,000 clones, around 91% of them singletons. Study-wide results and limits: Stronger expansion of tumor-associated clones in blood at 3 weeks distinguished durable-benefit patients. Below-median TCR clonality that was measured in pretreatment blood predicted better survival.

The receptor was derived from a man aged 70-80 years with urothelial cancer. The chain couples TRBV16 to TRBJ2-1; D might be TRBD1 (6 bases). The starting material was PBMCs, obtained around atezolizumab (anti-PD-L1) treatment. As DNA, the CDR3 is TGTGCCAGCAGCCAAGGTCAGGGGTCCTACAATGAGCAGTTCTTC. As protein: CASSQGQGSYNEQFF.